This T cell receptor beta chain was identified during a study of Graves' ophthalmopathy and Graves' hyperthyroidism. Amplification of TCR beta CDR3 regions used RNA transcripts. HTBI-primed RT-PCR formed the first round, and a multiplex PCR formed the second. TCRdb ran MiXCR on the multiplex PCR reads and lists one entry per CDR3 protein. The table includes 500,000 to 600,000 distinct CDR3 sequences, 39% detected once. Newly diagnosed hyperthyroidism donors, aged 18 to 65, duration under 2 months. Trimming pared 4 bases from V and 6 bases from J, leaving 17 bases between. The CDR3 covers 14 residues. CDR1 SGDLS and CDR2 YYNGEE come from the germline V gene. This clonotype has more than one count but fewer than ten.

V and J are TRBV9 and TRBJ2-7; D unresolved. Sequencing was carried out using peripheral blood or thyroid tissue (not recorded which). The sequence was collected from an adult man with Graves' hyperthyroidism. Here the CDR3 reads CASSHLTPDGEQYF. In DNA form, the CDR3 reads TGTGCCAGCAGCCATCTCACGCCCGATGGCGAGCAGTACTTC.